The 29 T cell receptor beta chains below were found in one sample sequenced in a study of blood T cell repertoires in COVID-19. Repertoires were generated with immunoSEQ multiplex PCR, while TCRdb's copy carries only in-frame clones and drops some. The table records about 150,000 clones, around 80% of them present only once. The sequenced sample was peripheral blood. These receptor sequences come from a woman in her 50s with acute or convalescent COVID-19.

The chain recombines TRBV28 with TRBJ2-7; tentative D call: TRBD1 (6 bases). The V gene lost 5 bases and the J gene lost 12 bases, with 14 bases spanning the gap. The germline V gene has CDR1 MDHEN and CDR2 SYDVKM. The CDR3 has 11 residues. This chain's CDR3 is CASSGTYMGYF. The CDR3 DNA reads as TGTGCCAGCAGTGGGACATACATGGGGTACTTC.

The gene calls are TRBV20-1 and TRBJ2-1; TRBD1 aligns across 10 bases. J gave up 9 bases and V 3 bases, and 8 bases lay outside the gene matches. CDR1 is DFQATT and CDR2 is SNEGSKA in the germline V gene (reference sequence). This CDR3 comprises 14 residues. CDR3 nucleotides: TGCAGTGCTAGTTCCGGACAGGGGGTTGTTGAGCAGTTCTTC. It specifies CSASSGQGVVEQFF.

This clone was detected only once. V and J are TRBV6-6 and TRBJ1-3, with 7 bases matching TRBD1. CDR1 and CDR2 (germline): MNHNY, SVGAGI (reference sequence). The CDR3 spans 17 residues. Unmatched junction bases numbered 10, after V lost 5 bases and J lost 0 bases. CDR3 DNA: TGTGCCAGCAGTCGCCGAACGACAGGGAGCTCTGGAAACACCATATATTTT. Protein sequence: CASSRRTTGSSGNTIYF.

The chain uses TRBV12-3 or TRBV12-4 and TRBJ1-2, with 7 positions matching TRBD1. This CDR3 is 13 amino acids long. J was trimmed by 4 bases and V by 7 bases; bases with no gene match: 6. The CDR3 loop is CASKLQGTYGYTF. In nucleotides, the CDR3 is TGTGCCAGCAAATTACAGGGGACCTATGGCTACACCTTC.

This sequence joins TRBV5-4 and TRBJ1-2; possibly TRBD1 for D (5 bases). Trimming cost V 6 bases and J 5 bases, with 20 bases left between them. Per the germline V gene, CDR1 is SGHNT and CDR2 is YYREEE (reference sequence). The CDR3 runs 15 residues. This CDR3 is CASKRGGVEGYGYTF. As DNA, the CDR3 is TGTGCCAGCAAAAGAGGAGGGGTTGAGGGTTATGGCTACACCTTC.

The chain carries TRBV28 and TRBJ1-1; D is ambiguous. The length of the CDR3 is 11 residues. Trimming took off 6 bases at V and 4 bases at J, with 6 bases between the two ends. CDR1 is MDHEN, CDR2 SYDVKM, per germline. DNA of the CDR3: TGTGCCAGCAGGTCGAGCACTGAAGCTTTCTTT. This sequence encodes CASRSSTEAFF.

The chain carries TRBV28 and TRBJ2-1, with TRBD1 matching 12 bases. V lost 8 bases to trimming and J lost 3 bases; unmatched junction nucleotides: 8. The CDR3 covers 16 residues. Germline CDR1 reads MDHEN; CDR2 reads SYDVKM. CDR3 residues: CASLGQGALSYNEQFF. CDR3 nucleotide sequence: TGTGCCAGCCTGGGACAGGGGGCTCTAAGCTACAATGAGCAGTTCTTC.

The CDR3 protein is CASSRSGTGYEKLFF. CDR3 coding DNA: TGTGCCAGCAGCAGGTCCGGGACAGGATACGAAAAACTGTTTTTT. The chain employs TRBV11-2 and TRBJ1-4; 8 positions match TRBD1. V was pared by 5 bases and J by 8 bases, with 10 bases of the junction left unmatched. Germline-derived CDR1 and CDR2 are SGHAT and FQNNGV. The CDR3 is 15 residues long.

This rearrangement joins TRBV6-1 to TRBJ2-7; 7 nucleotides line up with TRBD2. The CDR3 covers 17 residues. Germline-derived CDR1 and CDR2 are MNHNS and SASEGT. With 4 bases clipped from V and 0 bases from J, the junction kept 12 bases outside the gene matches. The CDR3 is CASSGPLPGTTSYEQYF. The CDR3, as DNA: TGTGCCAGCAGTGGCCCACTCCCCGGGACTACCTCCTACGAGCAGTACTTC.

Details on this clone: One junction end disagrees with the germline gene, perhaps due to a read error. This chain links TRBV18 with TRBJ2-7; no clear D gene. This CDR3 contains 13 residues. Germline CDR1 and CDR2: KGHSH and LQKENI. The CDR3: CASSSPSSYEQYF. The DNA for the CDR3 is TGTGCCAGCTCATCACCGAGCTCCTACGAGCAGTACTTC. The entire variable domain, with the rest obtained from reference TRBV18 and TRBJ2-7, is as follows: NAGVMQNPRHLVRRRGQEARLRCSPMKGHSHVYWYRQLPEEGLKFMVYLQKENIIDESGMPKERFSAEFPKEGPSILRIQQVVRGDSAAYFCASSSPSSYEQYFGPGTRLTVT.

This clone occurred once. The rearrangement joins TRBV4-1 to TRBJ1-2; 7 bases fit TRBD1. The CDR3 loop spans 13 amino acids. CDR1 MGHRA and CDR2 YSYEKL come from the germline V gene. V trimming: 4 bases; J trimming: 5 bases; junction bases outside the gene matches: 4. CDR3 DNA sequence: TGCGCCAGCAGCCCGGGACAGCCTTATGGCTACACCTTC. This codes for CASSPGQPYGYTF.

This clone was counted once. The V and J genes are TRBV4-3 and TRBJ2-4, with 11 bases aligning to TRBD2. Germline V gene lookup returns CDR1 LGHNA and CDR2 YSLEER. The CDR3 has 16 amino acids. The ends lost 4 bases at V and 8 bases at J; junction bases unmatched: 10. The CDR3 region is CASSLSSGGIGDIQYF. The CDR3 nucleotides read TGCGCCAGCAGCCTTTCTAGCGGGGGGATAGGGGACATTCAGTACTTC.

The J gene is TRBJ2-7, the V gene TRBV12-3 or TRBV12-4; 8 bases line up with TRBD2. The CDR3 sequence is 12 residues long. Losses at the gene ends were 7 bases for V and 4 bases for J; bases not matched to a gene: 3. Here the CDR3 reads CASKGLVYEQYF. CDR3 in DNA: TGTGCCAGCAAGGGACTAGTTTACGAGCAGTACTTC.

The chain links TRBV6-5 to TRBJ2-3; tentative D call: TRBD1 (7 bases). V was shortened by 2 bases and J by 6 bases, with 12 bases between the two germline ends. From germline, CDR1 is MNHEY and CDR2 SVGAGI. This CDR3 is 14 amino acids long. In DNA form, the CDR3 reads TGTGCCAGCAGTTACCGGGACAGCGGGGATACGCAGTATTTT. It specifies CASSYRDSGDTQYF.

V is TRBV19 and J is TRBJ1-1; 9 bases are shared with TRBD1. The CDR3 totals 15 residues. After removal of 5 bases from V and 3 bases from J, the junction contained 7 bases not matched to a gene. Germline V gene sequence: CDR1 LNHDA, CDR2 SQIVND (reference sequence). CDR3 sequence (DNA): TGTGCCAGTAGTGGACACAGGGGGCTGCACACTGAAGCTTTCTTT. Protein product: CASSGHRGLHTEAFF.

The chain couples TRBV6-4 to TRBJ2-1, with TRBD2 matching over 7 bases. Germline CDR1 MRHNA, CDR2 SNTAGT. The CDR3 covers 16 residues. With V trimmed by 4 bases and J by 1 base, 7 bases remained unmatched. The CDR3 sequence: CASSVGGSSSYNEQFF. The CDR3 coding sequence is TGTGCCAGCAGTGTTGGCGGGAGCTCTTCCTACAATGAGCAGTTCTTC.

CDR3 coding DNA: TGTGCCAGCAGCCTGAACCTTAGCGGAGAGCAGTTCTTC. It codes for CASSLNLSGEQFF. The chain uses TRBV3-1 (or the pseudogene TRBV3-2) and TRBJ2-1; TRBD2 might be the D (6 bases). Trimming stripped 4 bases from V and 10 bases from J, with 14 bases between. CDR3 length: 13 residues. The germline V gene encodes CDR1 LGHDT and CDR2 YNNKEL (reference sequence).

The V call is TRBV7-3, the J call TRBJ2-1, with D possibly TRBD1 on 6 matching bases. The germline CDR1 and CDR2 sequences are SGHTA and FQGTGA. The germline V and J ends were trimmed by 5 bases and 4 bases, with 12 bases remaining between them. The CDR3 is 14 amino acids. The CDR3 sequence: CASSPGTYYNEQFF. The CDR3 DNA follows: TGTGCCAGCAGCCCGGGGACATATTACAATGAGCAGTTCTTC.

A remark on this clone: Within the sample, other DNA sequences also encode this same CDR3. The genes are TRBV18 and TRBJ1-1, with TRBD1 matching 11 bases. The CDR3 totals 14 residues. CDR1 is KGHSH and CDR2 is LQKENI in the germline V gene. Unmatched junction bases numbered 0, after V lost 2 bases and J lost 4 bases. CDR3: CASSPGTGGTEAFF. The CDR3 coding sequence is TGTGCCAGCTCACCAGGGACAGGGGGCACTGAAGCTTTCTTT.

In its sample, this clone was seen a few times. The J gene is TRBJ2-1, the V gene TRBV9, with 10 bases matching TRBD2. J was trimmed by 3 bases and V by 3 bases; bases with no gene match: 3. The CDR3 length is 15 residues. Germline loops: CDR1 SGDLS, CDR2 YYNGEE. CDR3 protein: CASSDTSGVYNEQFF. CDR3 DNA sequence: TGTGCCAGCAGCGACACTAGCGGGGTCTACAATGAGCAGTTCTTC.

This rearrangement joins TRBV29-1 to TRBJ1-3, with D maybe TRBD1 (6 bases). Germline-derived CDR1 and CDR2 are SQVTM and ANQGSEA. V was shortened by 6 bases and J by 4 bases, with 16 bases between the two germline ends. This CDR3 region has 14 residues. This chain's CDR3 is CSVRTARAGNTIYF. DNA for the CDR3: TGCAGCGTCCGGACAGCCCGGGCAGGAAACACCATATATTTT.

This chain connects TRBV2 to TRBJ1-6, with D tentatively TRBD1 (6 bases). The V end was cut by 7 bases, the J end by 14 bases, with 12 bases between. CDR1 is SNHLY, CDR2 FYNNEI, per germline. The CDR3 loop spans 11 amino acids. The CDR3: CASTIQGTLHF. CDR3 DNA sequence: TGTGCCAGCACCATACAGGGCACCCTCCACTTT.

The chain links TRBV18 to TRBJ2-7; D is perhaps TRBD2 (5 bases). Trimming took off 0 bases at V and 3 bases at J, with 9 bases between the two ends. This CDR3 is 14 amino acids long. From germline, CDR1 is KGHSH and CDR2 LQKENI. CDR3 sequence: CASSPPGVNYEQYF. DNA for the CDR3: TGTGCCAGCTCACCACCCGGGGTAAACTACGAGCAGTACTTC.

V gene TRBV7-9 combines with J gene TRBJ2-5; D is unclear. The CDR3 has 12 amino acids. The germline CDR1 and CDR2 sequences are SEHNR and FQNEAQ (reference sequence). V lost 3 bases, J lost 2 bases, and 4 bases lay in between. The CDR3 DNA sequence: TGTGCCAGCAGCTTCCCTCAAGAGACCCAGTACTTC. Its protein is CASSFPQETQYF.

The V and J genes are TRBV19 and TRBJ1-1; D is uncertain. The V end lost 6 bases, the J end lost 0 bases, and 8 bases lay between the germline ends. The CDR3 length is 13 residues. Germline V CDR1 and CDR2: LNHDA, SQIVND (reference sequence). The chain's CDR3 is CASSDILNTEAFF. The CDR3 DNA reads as TGTGCCAGTAGCGACATACTGAACACTGAAGCTTTCTTT.

The chain employs TRBV15 and TRBJ2-1; D is possibly TRBD1 (6 bases). Deletions cut 6 bases from V and 11 bases from J, with 38 bases between. CDR3 length: 20 residues. Germline V gene lookup returns CDR1 LNHNV and CDR2 YYDKDF (reference sequence). Here the CDR3 DNA reads TGTGCCACCAGAGGAGTATTAACAGGGCCCCTCGACCCCACTGTTGGACAGCAGTTCTTC. This codes for CATRGVLTGPLDPTVGQQFF.

This clone was picked up a small number of times. V is TRBV6-1 and J is TRBJ1-1; possible D gene TRBD1, 5 bases. Per germline, CDR1 MNHNS and CDR2 SASEGT. The CDR3 has 12 residues. Trimming removed 0 bases at V and 10 bases at J, with 9 bases between. The CDR3 loop reads CASSEARARAFF. Written as DNA, the CDR3 is TGTGCCAGCAGTGAAGCCAGGGCTCGAGCTTTCTTT.

The chain combines TRBV7-9 with TRBJ2-7, with D unclear. Germline V gene sequence: CDR1 SEHNR, CDR2 FQNEAQ (reference sequence). V was pared by 1 base and J by 5 bases, with 6 bases between. The CDR3 runs 12 residues. Here the CDR3 DNA reads TGTGCCAGCAGCTTAGAACTACACGAGCAGTACTTC. It yields the protein CASSLELHEQYF.

The chain carries TRBV10-3 and TRBJ2-7; TRBD1 matches 9 bases. With 6 bases clipped from V and 6 bases from J, the junction kept 9 bases outside the gene matches. Germline V lookup: CDR1 ENHRY, CDR2 SYGVKD. CDR3 length equals 14 residues. The CDR3 nucleotides are TGTGCCATCAGACCCGGGACAGGGATTACCGAGCAGTACTTC. Its protein is CAIRPGTGITEQYF.